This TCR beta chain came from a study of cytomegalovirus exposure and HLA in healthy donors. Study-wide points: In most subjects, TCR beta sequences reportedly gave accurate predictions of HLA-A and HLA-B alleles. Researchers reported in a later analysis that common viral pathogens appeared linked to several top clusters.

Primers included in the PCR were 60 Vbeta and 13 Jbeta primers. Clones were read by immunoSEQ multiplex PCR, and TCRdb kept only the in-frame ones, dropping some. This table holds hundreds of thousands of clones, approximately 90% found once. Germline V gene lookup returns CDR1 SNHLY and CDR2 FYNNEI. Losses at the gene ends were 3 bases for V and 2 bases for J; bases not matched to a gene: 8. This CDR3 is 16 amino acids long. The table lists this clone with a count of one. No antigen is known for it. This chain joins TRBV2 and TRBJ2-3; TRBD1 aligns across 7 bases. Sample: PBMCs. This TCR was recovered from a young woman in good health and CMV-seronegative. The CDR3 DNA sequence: TGTGCCAGCAGTGATAGTCGGGACAGTATCACAGATACGCAGTATTTT. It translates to CASSDSRDSITDTQYF.